Detailed here is one T cell receptor (beta chain). Its antigen is as yet unknown. The naive gate required viable CD3+CD4+ or CD3+CD8+ cells with CCR7+CD45RA+CD45RO-CD95-CD27+CD28+ phenotype. The sample comes from a study of T cells after posttransplantation cyclophosphamide. Study-level points and caveats: Donor-recipient repertoire similarity was low at 1-2 months, rising over year one.

Repertoires were generated with immunoSEQ multiplex PCR, while TCRdb's copy carries only in-frame clones and drops some. The table shows fewer than 35,000 clones, with roughly 90% occurring only once. The receptor was derived from a man aged 30-40 years in good health and a related stem cell transplant donor. Specimen: naive CD4+ T cells sorted from blood.

The CDR3 spells CASSPRGTHEAFF. The CDR3 nucleotides read TGTGCCAGCAGCCCGCGTGGGACACACGAAGCTTTCTTT. This rearrangement joins TRBV11-3 to TRBJ1-1; D perhaps matches TRBD1 (6 bases). The CDR3 sequence is 13 residues long. Germline CDR1 SGHNT, CDR2 YENEEA. The V and J ends lost 5 bases and 8 bases respectively, with 15 bases between them.